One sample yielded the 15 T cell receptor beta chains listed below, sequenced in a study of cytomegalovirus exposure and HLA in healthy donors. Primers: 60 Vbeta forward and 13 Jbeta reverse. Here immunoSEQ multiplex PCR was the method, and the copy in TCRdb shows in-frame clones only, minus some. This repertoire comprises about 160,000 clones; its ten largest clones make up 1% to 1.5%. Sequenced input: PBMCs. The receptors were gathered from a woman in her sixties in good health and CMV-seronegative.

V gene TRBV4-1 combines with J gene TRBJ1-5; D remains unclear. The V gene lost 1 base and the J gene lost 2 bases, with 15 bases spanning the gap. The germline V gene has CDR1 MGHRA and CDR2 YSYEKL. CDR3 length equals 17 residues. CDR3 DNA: TGCGCCAGCAGCCAAGGGGGAGCGTCCTTCGGCAATCAGCCCCAGCATTTT. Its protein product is CASSQGGASFGNQPQHF.

The CDR3 sequence is CASSLGPGTRGSNEQFF. The DNA of the CDR3 is TGCGCCAGCAGCTTGGGTCCCGGGACTAGAGGATCCAATGAGCAGTTCTTC. The chain combines TRBV5-1 with TRBJ2-1, with 8 bases aligning to TRBD2. Germline values: CDR1 SGHRS, CDR2 YFSETQ. V trimming: 0 bases; J trimming: 6 bases; junction bases outside the gene matches: 11. This CDR3 is built from 17 residues.

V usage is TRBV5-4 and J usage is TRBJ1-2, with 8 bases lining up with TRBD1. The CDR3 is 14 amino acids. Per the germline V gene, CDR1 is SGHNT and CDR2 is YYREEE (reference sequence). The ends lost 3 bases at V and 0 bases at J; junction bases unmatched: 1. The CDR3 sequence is CASSSTGANYGYTF. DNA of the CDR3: TGTGCCAGCAGCTCGACAGGGGCTAACTATGGCTACACCTTC.

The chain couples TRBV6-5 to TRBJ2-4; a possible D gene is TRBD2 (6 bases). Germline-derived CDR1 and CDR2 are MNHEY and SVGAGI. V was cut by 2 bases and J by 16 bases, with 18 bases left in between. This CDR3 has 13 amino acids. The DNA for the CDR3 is TGTGCCAGCAGTTACGGTCCCAGACTAGTTTATTACTTC. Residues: CASSYGPRLVYYF.

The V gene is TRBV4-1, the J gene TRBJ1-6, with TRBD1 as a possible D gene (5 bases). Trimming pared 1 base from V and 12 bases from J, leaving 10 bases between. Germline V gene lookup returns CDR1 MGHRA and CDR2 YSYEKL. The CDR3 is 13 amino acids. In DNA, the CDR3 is TGCGCCAGCAGCCAAGGTTTTAGGGGACCCCTCCACTTT. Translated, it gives CASSQGFRGPLHF.

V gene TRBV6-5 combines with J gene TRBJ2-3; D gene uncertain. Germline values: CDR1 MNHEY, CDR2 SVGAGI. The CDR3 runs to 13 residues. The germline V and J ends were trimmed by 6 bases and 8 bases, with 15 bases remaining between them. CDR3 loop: CASRLGRFGTQYF. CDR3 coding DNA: TGTGCCAGCAGGCTCGGTCGTTTCGGTACGCAGTATTTT.

The CDR3 is CSVRGTSGGLPGYEQYF. Written as DNA, the CDR3 is TGCAGCGTCCGAGGGACTAGCGGGGGGTTACCAGGCTACGAGCAGTACTTC. V usage is TRBV29-1 and J usage is TRBJ2-7; TRBD2 matches at 15 bases. This CDR3 has 17 amino acids. Per germline, CDR1 SQVTM and CDR2 ANQGSEA. V was pared by 6 bases and J by 3 bases, with 12 bases of the junction left unmatched.

CDR3 sequence (DNA): TGTGCCAGCAGCATGTCTCAGGTCCAGGTAGTGTTGTACTTC. It encodes CASSMSQVQVVLYF. This sequence joins TRBV11-2 and TRBJ2-7; D ambiguous. Germline V CDR1 and CDR2: SGHAT, FQNNGV. Trimming removed 5 bases at V and 12 bases at J, with 23 bases between. The CDR3 covers 14 residues. Full variable domain (missing parts from reference TRBV11-2 and TRBJ2-7): EAGVAQSPRYKIIEKRQSVAFWCNPISGHATLYWYQQILGQGPKLLIQFQNNGVVDDSQLPKDRFSAERLKGVDSTLKIQPAKLEDSAVYLCASSMSQVQVVLYFGPGTRLTVT.

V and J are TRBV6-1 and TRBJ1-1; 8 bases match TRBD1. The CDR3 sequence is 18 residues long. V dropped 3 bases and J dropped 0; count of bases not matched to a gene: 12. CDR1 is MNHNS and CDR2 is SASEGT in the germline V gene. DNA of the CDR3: TGTGCCAGCAGTGAGTTCCGGACAGGGAGGGAGGTGAACACTGAAGCTTTCTTT. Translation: CASSEFRTGREVNTEAFF.

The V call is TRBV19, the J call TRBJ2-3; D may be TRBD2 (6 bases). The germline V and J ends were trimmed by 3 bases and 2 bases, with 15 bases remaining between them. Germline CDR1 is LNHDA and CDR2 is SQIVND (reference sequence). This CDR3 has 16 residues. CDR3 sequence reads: CASSIRRAVNTDTQYF. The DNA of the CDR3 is TGTGCCAGTAGTATTAGGAGGGCGGTTAACACAGATACGCAGTATTTT.

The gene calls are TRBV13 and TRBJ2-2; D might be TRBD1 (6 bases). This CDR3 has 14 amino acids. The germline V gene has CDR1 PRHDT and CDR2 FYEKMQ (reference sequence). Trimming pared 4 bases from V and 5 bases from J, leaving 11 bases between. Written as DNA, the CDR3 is TGTGCCAGCAGCTCCTACAGGGTTACCGGGGAGCTGTTTTTT. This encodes CASSSYRVTGELFF.

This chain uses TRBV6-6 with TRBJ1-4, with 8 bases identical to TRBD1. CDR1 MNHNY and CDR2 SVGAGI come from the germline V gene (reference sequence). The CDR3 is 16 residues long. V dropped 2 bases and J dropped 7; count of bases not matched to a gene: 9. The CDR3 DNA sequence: TGTGCCAGCAGTTACCCTGGACAGGGCTCCGGTGAAAAACTGTTTTTT. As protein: CASSYPGQGSGEKLFF.

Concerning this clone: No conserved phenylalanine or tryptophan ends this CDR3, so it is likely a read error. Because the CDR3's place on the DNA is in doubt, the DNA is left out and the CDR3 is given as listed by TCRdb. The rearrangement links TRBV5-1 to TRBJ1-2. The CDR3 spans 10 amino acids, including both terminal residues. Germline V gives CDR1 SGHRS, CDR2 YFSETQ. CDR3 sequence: CASSPGVSNP.

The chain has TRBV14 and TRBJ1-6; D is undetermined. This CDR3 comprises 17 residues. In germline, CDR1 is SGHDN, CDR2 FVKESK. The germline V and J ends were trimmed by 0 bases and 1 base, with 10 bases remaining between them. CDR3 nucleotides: TGTGCCAGCAGCCAAGACCGGGGTCGATCCTATAATTCACCCCTCCACTTT. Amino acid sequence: CASSQDRGRSYNSPLHF.

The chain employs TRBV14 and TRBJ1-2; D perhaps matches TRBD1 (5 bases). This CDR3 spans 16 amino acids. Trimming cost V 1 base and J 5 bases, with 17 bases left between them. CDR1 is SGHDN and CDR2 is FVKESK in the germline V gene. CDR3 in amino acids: CASSQGGIGGRYGYTF. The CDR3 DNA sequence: TGTGCCAGCAGCCAAGGGGGGATTGGAGGGCGGTATGGCTACACCTTC.